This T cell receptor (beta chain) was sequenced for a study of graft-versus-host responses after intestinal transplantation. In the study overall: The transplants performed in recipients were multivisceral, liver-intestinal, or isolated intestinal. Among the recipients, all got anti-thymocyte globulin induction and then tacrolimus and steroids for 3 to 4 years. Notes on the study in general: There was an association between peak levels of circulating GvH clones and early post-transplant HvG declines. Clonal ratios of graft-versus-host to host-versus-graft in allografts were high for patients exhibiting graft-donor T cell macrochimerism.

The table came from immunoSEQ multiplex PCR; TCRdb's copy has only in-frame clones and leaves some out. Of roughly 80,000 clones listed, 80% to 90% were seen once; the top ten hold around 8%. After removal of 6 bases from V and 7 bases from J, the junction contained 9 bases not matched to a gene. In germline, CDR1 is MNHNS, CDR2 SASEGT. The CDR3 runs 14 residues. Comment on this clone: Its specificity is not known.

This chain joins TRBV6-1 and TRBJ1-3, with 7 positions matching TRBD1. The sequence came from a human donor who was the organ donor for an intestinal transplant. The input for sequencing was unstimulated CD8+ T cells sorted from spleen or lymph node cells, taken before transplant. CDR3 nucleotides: TGTGCCAGCAGCGAGGTGACGACAGGGAACACCATATATTTT. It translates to CASSEVTTGNTIYF.